These 5 T cell receptor beta chains were sequenced from one sample in a study of T cell changes during pregnancy in multiple sclerosis. The assay was immunoSEQ multiplex PCR, and TCRdb's table has in-frame clones only and misses some. The table records 70,000 to 100,000 clones, approximately 94% of them present only once. The sequencing used peripheral blood, collected in the third trimester of pregnancy. These receptors came from a female donor with multiple sclerosis, enrolled in a pregnancy study.

The V call is TRBV19, the J call TRBJ1-3; 10 nucleotides agree with TRBD1. Germline values: CDR1 LNHDA, CDR2 SQIVND (reference sequence). After removal of 10 bases from V and 5 bases from J, the junction contained 8 bases not matched to a gene. The length of the CDR3 is 14 residues. The CDR3 protein is CATRTGGIRNTIYF. In DNA, the CDR3 is TGTGCCACCCGGACAGGGGGTATCAGAAACACCATATATTTT.

This clone has just a few counts. The chain recombines TRBV6-5 with TRBJ1-2, with D perhaps TRBD1 (5 bases). CDR3 length equals 13 residues. V dropped 5 bases and J dropped 6 bases, with 13 bases sitting between them. Per the germline V gene, CDR1 is MNHEY and CDR2 is SVGAGI. CDR3 amino acids: CASSRGVQDGYTF. CDR3 nucleotides: TGTGCCAGCAGTCGCGGAGTACAGGATGGCTACACCTTC.

In its sample, this clone was seen once. The V and J genes are TRBV19 and TRBJ2-5, with D perhaps TRBD1 (6 bases). The ends were cut back, 2 bases at V and 5 bases at J, with 12 bases in the middle. The CDR3 has 14 residues. Per the germline V gene, CDR1 is LNHDA and CDR2 is SQIVND (reference sequence). The CDR3 sequence: CASSIRWGLETQYF. The CDR3 region has the DNA TGTGCCAGTAGTATACGGTGGGGGCTGGAGACCCAGTACTTC.

The V call is TRBV2, the J call TRBJ1-2; possibly TRBD1 for D (6 bases). This CDR3 region has 14 residues. Trimming removed 6 bases at V and 7 bases at J, with 18 bases between. Germline CDR1 SNHLY, CDR2 FYNNEI. The CDR3 DNA is TGTGCCAGCAGCCTGACAAGGGGGAATTCTGGCTACACCTTC. Its translation: CASSLTRGNSGYTF.

In DNA form, the CDR3 reads TGTGCCAGCAGCACGAGGCAGCGCGGTACGACGAACAATGAGCAGTTCTTC. Its protein product is CASSTRQRGTTNNEQFF. V is TRBV7-9 and J is TRBJ2-1; no reliable D call. The CDR3 totals 17 residues. Per germline, CDR1 SEHNR and CDR2 FQNEAQ (reference sequence). V was shortened by 5 bases and J by 5 bases, with 22 bases between the two germline ends. Looking up the rest from reference TRBV7-9 and TRBJ2-1 gives the full variable domain: DTGVSQNPRHKITKRGQNVTFRCDPISEHNRLYWYRQTLGQGPEFLTYFQNEAQLEKSRLLSDRFSAERPKGSFSTLEIQRTEQGDSAMYLCASSTRQRGTTNNEQFFGPGTRLTVL.